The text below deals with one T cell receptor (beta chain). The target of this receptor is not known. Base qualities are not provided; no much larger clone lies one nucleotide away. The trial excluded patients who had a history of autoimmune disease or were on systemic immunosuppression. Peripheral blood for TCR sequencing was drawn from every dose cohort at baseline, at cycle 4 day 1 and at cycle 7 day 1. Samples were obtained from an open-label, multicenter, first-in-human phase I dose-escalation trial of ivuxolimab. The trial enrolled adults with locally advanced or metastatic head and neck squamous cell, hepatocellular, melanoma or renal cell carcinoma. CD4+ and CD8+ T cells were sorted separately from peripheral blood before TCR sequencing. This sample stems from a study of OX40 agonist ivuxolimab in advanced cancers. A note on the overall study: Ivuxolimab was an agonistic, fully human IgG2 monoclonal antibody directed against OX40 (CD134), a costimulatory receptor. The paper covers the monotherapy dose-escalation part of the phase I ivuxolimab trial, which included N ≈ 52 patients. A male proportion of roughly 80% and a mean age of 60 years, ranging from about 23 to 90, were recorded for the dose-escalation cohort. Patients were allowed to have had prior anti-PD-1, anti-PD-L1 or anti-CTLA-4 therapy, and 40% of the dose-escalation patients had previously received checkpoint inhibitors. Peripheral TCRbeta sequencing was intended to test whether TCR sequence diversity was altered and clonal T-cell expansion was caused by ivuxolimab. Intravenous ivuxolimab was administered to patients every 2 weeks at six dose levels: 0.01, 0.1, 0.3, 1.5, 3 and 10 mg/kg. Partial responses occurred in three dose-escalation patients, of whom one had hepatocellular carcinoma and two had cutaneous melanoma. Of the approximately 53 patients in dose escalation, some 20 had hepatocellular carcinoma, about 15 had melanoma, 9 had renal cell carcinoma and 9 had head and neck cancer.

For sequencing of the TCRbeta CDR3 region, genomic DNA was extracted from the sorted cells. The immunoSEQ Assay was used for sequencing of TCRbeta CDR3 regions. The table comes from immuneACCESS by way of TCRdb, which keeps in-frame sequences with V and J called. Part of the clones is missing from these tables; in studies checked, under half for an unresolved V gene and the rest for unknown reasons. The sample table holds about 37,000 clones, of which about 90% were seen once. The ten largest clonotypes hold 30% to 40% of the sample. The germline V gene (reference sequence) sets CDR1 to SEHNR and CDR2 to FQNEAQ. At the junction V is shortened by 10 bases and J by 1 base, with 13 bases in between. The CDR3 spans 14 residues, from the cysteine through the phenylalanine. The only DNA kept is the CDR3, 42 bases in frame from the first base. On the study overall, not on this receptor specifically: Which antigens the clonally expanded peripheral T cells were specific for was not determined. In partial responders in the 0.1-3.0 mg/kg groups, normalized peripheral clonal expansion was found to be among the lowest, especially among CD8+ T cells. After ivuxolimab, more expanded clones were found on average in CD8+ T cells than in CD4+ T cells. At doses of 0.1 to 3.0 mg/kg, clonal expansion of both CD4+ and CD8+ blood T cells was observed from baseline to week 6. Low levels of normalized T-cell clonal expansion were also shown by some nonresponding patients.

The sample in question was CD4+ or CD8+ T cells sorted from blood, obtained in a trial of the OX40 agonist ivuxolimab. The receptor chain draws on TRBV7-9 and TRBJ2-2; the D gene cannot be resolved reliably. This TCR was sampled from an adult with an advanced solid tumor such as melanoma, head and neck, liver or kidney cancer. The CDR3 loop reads CATPWAGNTGELFF. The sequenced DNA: TGTGCCACCCCTTGGGCAGGGAACACCGGGGAGCTGTTTTTT. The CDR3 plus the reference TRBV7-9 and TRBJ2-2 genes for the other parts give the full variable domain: DTGVSQNPRHKITKRGQNVTFRCDPISEHNRLYWYRQTLGQGPEFLTYFQNEAQLEKSRLLSDRFSAERPKGSFSTLEIQRTEQGDSAMYLCATPWAGNTGELFFGEGSRLTVL.